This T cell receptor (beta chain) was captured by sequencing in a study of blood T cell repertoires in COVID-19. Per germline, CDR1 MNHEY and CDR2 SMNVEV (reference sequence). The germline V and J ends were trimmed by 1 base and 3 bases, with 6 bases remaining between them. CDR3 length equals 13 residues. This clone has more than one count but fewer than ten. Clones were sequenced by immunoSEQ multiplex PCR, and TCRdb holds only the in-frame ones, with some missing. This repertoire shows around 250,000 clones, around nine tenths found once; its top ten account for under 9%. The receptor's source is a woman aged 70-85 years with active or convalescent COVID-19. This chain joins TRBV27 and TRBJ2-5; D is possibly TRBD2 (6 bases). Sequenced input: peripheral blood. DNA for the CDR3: TGTGCCAGCAGTTTATGGGGGGAAGAGACCCAGTACTTC. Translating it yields CASSLWGEETQYF.